This entry describes one T cell receptor (beta chain). The data derive from a study of PD-1 blockade in classical Hodgkin lymphoma. Profiling relied on immunoSEQ multiplex PCR, and the TCRdb table lists in-frame clones only, not all of them. In the table there are 20,000 to 30,000 clones, approximately 78% of which are singletons. All patients experienced relapse after autologous stem cell transplantation, and brentuximab vedotin exposure was variable. Sequences were derived from peripheral blood mononuclear cells (PBMCs), sampled before the second cycle of nivolumab. The sequence was collected from a human donor with classical Hodgkin lymphoma.

CDR3 in amino acids: CASSAVGGEKLFF. The CDR3 DNA sequence: TGTGCCAGCAGCGCCGTCGGGGGTGAAAAACTGTTTTTT. The chain carries TRBV7-8 and TRBJ1-4; tentative D call: TRBD1 (5 bases). The length of the CDR3 is 13 residues. Germline assignment: CDR1 SGHVS and CDR2 FQNEAQ. V was trimmed by 5 bases and J by 7 bases, leaving 11 bases between them.